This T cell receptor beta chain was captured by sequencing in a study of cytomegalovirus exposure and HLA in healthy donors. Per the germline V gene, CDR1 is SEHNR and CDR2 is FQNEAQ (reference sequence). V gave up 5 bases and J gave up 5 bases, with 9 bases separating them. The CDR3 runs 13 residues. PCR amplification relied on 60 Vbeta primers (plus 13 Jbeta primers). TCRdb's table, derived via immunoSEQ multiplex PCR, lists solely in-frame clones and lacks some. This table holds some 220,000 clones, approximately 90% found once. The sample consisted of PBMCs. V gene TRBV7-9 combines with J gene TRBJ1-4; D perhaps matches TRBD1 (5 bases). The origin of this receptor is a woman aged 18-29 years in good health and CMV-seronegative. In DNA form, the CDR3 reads TGTGCCAGCAGCCGGGGGGGGAATGAAAAACTGTTTTTT. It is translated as CASSRGGNEKLFF. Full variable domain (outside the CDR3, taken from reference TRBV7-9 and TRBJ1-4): DTGVSQNPRHKITKRGQNVTFRCDPISEHNRLYWYRQTLGQGPEFLTYFQNEAQLEKSRLLSDRFSAERPKGSFSTLEIQRTEQGDSAMYLCASSRGGNEKLFFGSGTQLSVL.